This TCR beta chain was profiled in a study of memory CD4+ T cells and cytomegalovirus serostatus (dated 2019 in TCRdb). About the full investigation: A total of roughly 35 healthy Belgian adults, of whom 9 were CMV seropositive and about 24 were CMV seronegative, were included in the cohort. CD4+ memory TCRbeta repertoires of a Belgian cohort with known cytomegalovirus serostatus were sequenced in order to replicate a published TCR-based CMV serostatus classifier.

What the research found in general, with its limitations: The original-framework classifier achieved a median bootstrapped AUC of 0.95 with a 95% CI of 0.76-1.00 on the Belgian cohort. Among the 150 to 200 previously reported CMV-associated TCRbeta sequences, 67 showed up in the CD4+ memory repertoires, with each one found in between one and five individuals. Only CD4+CD45RO+ memory cells were sequenced, unlike the original study, which covered naive and memory CD4+ and CD8+ populations. CMV serostatus prediction reached a median bootstrapped AUC of about 0.95 with the original framework and just over 0.9 with a US-trained random forest. Results were interpreted as suggesting that the CMV-associated TCR signature is largely present in the CD4+ memory repertoire.

On this clone itself: Its binding antigen is unknown. Base qualities are not recorded, but no much larger clone differs from it by a single base.

Measured from the cysteine to the phenylalanine, the CDR3 is 15 residues long. Solely the CDR3 DNA is kept, with 45 bases framed from the first base. Based on the germline V gene (reference sequence), the CDR1 and CDR2 sequences are SEHNR and FQNEAQ. The germline V and J ends show losses of 5 bases and 5 bases respectively, and no gene match explains 3 bases of the junction. A FACSAria II was used to sort memory CD4+ T cells, defined as single viable CD3+CD4+CD8-CD45RO+ cells. CMV serostatus was determined using a Roche Elecsys assay that detects serum IgG against CMV pp150, pp28, p38 and p52. Once the samples were thawed, total CD4+ T cells were enriched through positive selection using CD4 magnetic microbeads. Samples originated from another study that specifically interrogated the CD4+ T cell memory repertoire. Following standard operating procedures, peripheral blood mononuclear cells were isolated and cryopreserved, while serum was kept at -80 degrees C. The staining used CD3-PerCP (BW264/56), CD4-APC (RPA-T4), CD45RO-PE (UCHT1) and CD8-Pacific Orange (3B5) antibodies, and Sytox blue was used to exclude non-viable cells.

The Quick-DNA Microprep Kit was used to extract genomic DNA from the sorted cells. Amplification of TCRbeta DNA was done with the immunoSEQ hsTCRbeta kit, following the protocol from the manufacturer. TCRbeta libraries were sequenced on an Illumina MiSeq instrument. The published analysis was carried out like this. Following removal of out-of-frame sequences, 2.3 million or so distinct TCRbeta sequences were retained, with an average of around 67,000 per individual. Each individual was scored according to the count of about 150 previously reported CMV-associated TCRbeta sequences and the total productive distinct TCRbeta count. A beta-binomial model was reimplemented in Python, and scikit-learn random forests with default parameters were trained on data from the US cohort. Classifier performance on the Belgian cohort was reported as the median AUC with percentile confidence intervals calculated over 10,000 bootstrap iterations. TCRdb provides this immuneACCESS table in a form limited to in-frame rearrangements. Some clones are lacking; in checked studies, under half of them reflect an unresolved V gene, and why the rest are absent is not known. V and J calls and clone size follow that table, whereas D and trimming were derived from the DNA. The sample yields 75,000 to 90,000 clones; less than 90% were counted once. The ten largest account for about 0.72% of the sample.

The receptor chain draws on TRBV7-9 and TRBJ2-3, with 14 bases matching TRBD2. This TCR came from an adult in good health and CMV-seronegative. The sequencing sample was made of memory CD4+ T cells from blood. The CDR3 reads CASSRGLAGEDTQYF. The DNA is TGTGCCAGCAGCCGGGGACTAGCGGGGGAAGATACGCAGTATTTT. Reference TRBV7-9 and TRBJ2-3 genes cover what lies past the CDR3, so the full variable domain is DTGVSQNPRHKITKRGQNVTFRCDPISEHNRLYWYRQTLGQGPEFLTYFQNEAQLEKSRLLSDRFSAERPKGSFSTLEIQRTEQGDSAMYLCASSRGLAGEDTQYFGPGTRLTVL.